This entry features one TCR beta chain sequence. As yet, its antigen is unknown. The data were obtained in a study of Graves' ophthalmopathy and Graves' hyperthyroidism. Study results and caveats: Blood shared most expanded thyroid clonotypes above 0.001 frequency. Discrimination between ophthalmopathy and stable hyperthyroidism by a 13-signature model showed roughly 85% sensitivity and roughly 81% specificity.

Orbital computed tomography, together with clinical symptoms, serum thyroxine, TRAb and thyroid ultrasound, was used for diagnosis. Amplification from RNA transcripts yielded the TCR beta CDR3 regions. HTBI primers primed a first-round RT-PCR, and a second-round multiplex PCR followed. TCRdb re-called the multiplex PCR reads through MiXCR, storing one row per CDR3 protein. Among 560,000 or so distinct CDR3 sequences listed, under 45% were seen once. V lost 0 bases, J lost 1 base, and 5 bases stayed unmatched. This CDR3 contains 16 residues. CDR1 and CDR2 from the germline V gene are DFQATT and SNEGSKA (reference sequence).

The TCR comes from an adult man with Graves' hyperthyroidism. The rearrangement links TRBV20-1 to TRBJ2-2; 7 bases are a match to TRBD1. Sample: peripheral blood or thyroid tissue (not recorded which). CDR3 coding DNA: TGCAGTGCTAGAGATCAGAACAGGGGGAACACCGGGGAGCTGTTTTTT. It yields the protein CSARDQNRGNTGELFF.